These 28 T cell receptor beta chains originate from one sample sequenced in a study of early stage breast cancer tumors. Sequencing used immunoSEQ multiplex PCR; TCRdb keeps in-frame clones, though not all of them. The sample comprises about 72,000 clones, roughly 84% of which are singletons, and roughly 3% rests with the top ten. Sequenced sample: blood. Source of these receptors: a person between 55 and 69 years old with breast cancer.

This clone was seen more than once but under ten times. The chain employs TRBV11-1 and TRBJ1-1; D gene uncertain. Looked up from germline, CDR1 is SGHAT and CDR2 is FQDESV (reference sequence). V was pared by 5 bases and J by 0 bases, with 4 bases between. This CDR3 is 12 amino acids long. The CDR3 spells CASSRVNTEAFF. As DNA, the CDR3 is TGTGCCAGCAGCCGAGTGAACACTGAAGCTTTCTTT.

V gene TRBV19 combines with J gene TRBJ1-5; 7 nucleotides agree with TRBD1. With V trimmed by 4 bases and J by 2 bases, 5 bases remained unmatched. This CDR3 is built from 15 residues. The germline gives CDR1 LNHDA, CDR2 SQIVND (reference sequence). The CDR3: CASSTDRVGNQPQHF. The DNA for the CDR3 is TGTGCCAGTAGTACTGACAGGGTTGGCAATCAGCCCCAGCATTTT.

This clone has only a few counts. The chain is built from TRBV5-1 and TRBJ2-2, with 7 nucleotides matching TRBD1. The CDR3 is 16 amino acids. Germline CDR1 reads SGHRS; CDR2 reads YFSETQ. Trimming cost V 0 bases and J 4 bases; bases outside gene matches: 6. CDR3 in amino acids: CASSLALRQGTGELFF. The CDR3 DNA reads TGCGCCAGCAGCTTGGCCCTTCGACAGGGCACCGGGGAGCTGTTTTTT.

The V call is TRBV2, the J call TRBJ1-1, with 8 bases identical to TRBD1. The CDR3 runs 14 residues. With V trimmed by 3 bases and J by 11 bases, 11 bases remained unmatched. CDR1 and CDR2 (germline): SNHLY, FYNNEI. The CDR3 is CASSDETGVLVAFF. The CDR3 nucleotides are TGTGCCAGCAGTGACGAGACAGGGGTTTTGGTGGCTTTCTTT.

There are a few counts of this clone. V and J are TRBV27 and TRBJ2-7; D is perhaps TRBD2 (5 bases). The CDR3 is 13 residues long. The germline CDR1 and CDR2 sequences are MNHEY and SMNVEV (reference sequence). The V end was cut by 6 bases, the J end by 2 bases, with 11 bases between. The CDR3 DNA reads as TGTGCCAGCAGCGGACTCGAAGCCTACGAGCAGTACTTC. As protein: CASSGLEAYEQYF.

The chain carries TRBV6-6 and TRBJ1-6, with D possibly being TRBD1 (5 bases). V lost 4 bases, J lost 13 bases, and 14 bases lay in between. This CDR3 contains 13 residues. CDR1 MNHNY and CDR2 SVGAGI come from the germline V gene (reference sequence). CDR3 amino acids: CASSSRDPTPLHF. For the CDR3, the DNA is TGTGCCAGCAGTTCCAGGGACCCCACTCCCCTCCACTTT.

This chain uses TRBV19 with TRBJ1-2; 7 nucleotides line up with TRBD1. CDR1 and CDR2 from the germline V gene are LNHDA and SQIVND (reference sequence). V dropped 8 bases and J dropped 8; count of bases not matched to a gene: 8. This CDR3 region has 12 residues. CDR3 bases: TGTGCCAGTGTAGGGACAGCCAGCGGCTACACCTTC. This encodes CASVGTASGYTF. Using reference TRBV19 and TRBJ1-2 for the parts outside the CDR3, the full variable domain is DGGITQSPKYLFRKEGQNVTLSCEQNLNHDAMYWYRQDPGQGLRLIYYSQIVNDFQKGDIAEGYSVSREKKESFPLTVTSAQKNPTAFYLCASVGTASGYTFGSGTRLTVV.

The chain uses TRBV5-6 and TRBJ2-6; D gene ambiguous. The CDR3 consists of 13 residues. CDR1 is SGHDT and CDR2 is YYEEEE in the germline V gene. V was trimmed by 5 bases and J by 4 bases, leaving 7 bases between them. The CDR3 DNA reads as TGTGCCAGCAGGAGCACCGGGGCCAACGTCCTGACTTTC. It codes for CASRSTGANVLTF.

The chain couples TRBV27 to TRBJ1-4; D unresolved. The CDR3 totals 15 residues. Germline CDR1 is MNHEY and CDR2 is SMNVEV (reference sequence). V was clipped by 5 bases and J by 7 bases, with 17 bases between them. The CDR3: CASSPPGREGEKLFF. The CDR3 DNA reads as TGTGCCAGCAGTCCCCCCGGGAGGGAGGGTGAAAAACTGTTTTTT.

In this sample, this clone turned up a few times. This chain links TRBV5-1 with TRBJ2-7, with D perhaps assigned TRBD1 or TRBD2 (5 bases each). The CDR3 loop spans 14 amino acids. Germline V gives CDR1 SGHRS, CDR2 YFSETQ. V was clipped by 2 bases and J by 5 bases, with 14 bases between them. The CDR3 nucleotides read TGCGCCAGCAGCTTAAATCCGGGACGTGACGAGCAGTACTTC. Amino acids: CASSLNPGRDEQYF.

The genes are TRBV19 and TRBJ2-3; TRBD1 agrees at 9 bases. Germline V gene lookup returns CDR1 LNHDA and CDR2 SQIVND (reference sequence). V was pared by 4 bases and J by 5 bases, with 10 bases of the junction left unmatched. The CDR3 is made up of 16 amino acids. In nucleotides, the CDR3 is TGTGCCAGTAGTACTCCGGGACAGGGCTTGGGAGATACGCAGTATTTT. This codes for CASSTPGQGLGDTQYF.

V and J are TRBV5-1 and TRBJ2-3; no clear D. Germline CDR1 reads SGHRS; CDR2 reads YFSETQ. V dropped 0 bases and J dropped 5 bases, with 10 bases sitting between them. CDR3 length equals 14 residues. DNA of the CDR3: TGCGCCAGCAGCTTGGCTGCGGTAATAGATACGCAGTATTTT. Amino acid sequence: CASSLAAVIDTQYF.

CDR3 region: CASSLVRGRGTEAFF. The CDR3 coding sequence is TGTGCCAGCAGCTTAGTGAGAGGAAGGGGGACTGAAGCTTTCTTT. The genes are TRBV11-2 and TRBJ1-1; tentatively, D is TRBD1 (6 bases). The CDR3 runs 15 residues. The germline CDR1 and CDR2 sequences are SGHAT and FQNNGV. V lost 1 base to trimming and J lost 5 bases, with 14 bases between them. Based on the CDR3 plus reference TRBV11-2 and TRBJ1-1, the full variable domain is EAGVAQSPRYKIIEKRQSVAFWCNPISGHATLYWYQQILGQGPKLLIQFQNNGVVDDSQLPKDRFSAERLKGVDSTLKIQPAKLEDSAVYLCASSLVRGRGTEAFFGQGTRLTVV.

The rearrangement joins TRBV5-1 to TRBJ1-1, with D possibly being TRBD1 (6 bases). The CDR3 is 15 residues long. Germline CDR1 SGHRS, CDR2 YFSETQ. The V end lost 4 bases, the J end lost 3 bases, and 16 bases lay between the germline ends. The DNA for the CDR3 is TGCGCCAGCAGCCCGATGACAGGCCGACACACTGAAGCTTTCTTT. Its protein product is CASSPMTGRHTEAFF.

The CDR3 DNA reads as TGTGCCAGCACCCTAGCGGCCCCATTTGGCTCCTACGAGCAGTACTTC. Its translation: CASTLAAPFGSYEQYF. The J gene is TRBJ2-7, the V gene TRBV28, with 7 bases that match TRBD2. This CDR3 spans 16 amino acids. J gave up 0 bases and V 7 bases, and 12 bases lay outside the gene matches. Germline V gives CDR1 MDHEN, CDR2 SYDVKM.

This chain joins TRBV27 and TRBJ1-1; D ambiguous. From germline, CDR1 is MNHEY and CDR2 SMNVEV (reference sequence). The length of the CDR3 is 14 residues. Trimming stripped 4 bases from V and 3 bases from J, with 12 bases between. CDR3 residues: CASSSAVGDTEAFF. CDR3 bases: TGTGCCAGCAGTTCAGCAGTCGGGGACACTGAAGCTTTCTTT.

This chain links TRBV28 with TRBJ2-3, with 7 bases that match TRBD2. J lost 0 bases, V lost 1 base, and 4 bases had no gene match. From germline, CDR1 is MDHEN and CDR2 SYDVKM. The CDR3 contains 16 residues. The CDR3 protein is CASSLYGSGSTDTQYF. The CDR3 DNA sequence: TGTGCCAGCAGTTTATACGGTAGCGGGAGCACAGATACGCAGTATTTT.

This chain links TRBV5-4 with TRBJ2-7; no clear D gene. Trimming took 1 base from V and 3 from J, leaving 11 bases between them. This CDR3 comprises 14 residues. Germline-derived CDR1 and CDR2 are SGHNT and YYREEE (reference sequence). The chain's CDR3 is CASSLSLSSYEQYF. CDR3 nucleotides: TGTGCCAGCAGCTTGTCCTTGAGCAGCTACGAGCAGTACTTC. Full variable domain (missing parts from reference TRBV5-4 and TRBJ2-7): ETGVTQSPTHLIKTRGQQVTLRCSSQSGHNTVSWYQQALGQGPQFIFQYYREEENGRGNFPPRFSGLQFPNYSSELNVNALELDDSALYLCASSLSLSSYEQYFGPGTRLTVT.

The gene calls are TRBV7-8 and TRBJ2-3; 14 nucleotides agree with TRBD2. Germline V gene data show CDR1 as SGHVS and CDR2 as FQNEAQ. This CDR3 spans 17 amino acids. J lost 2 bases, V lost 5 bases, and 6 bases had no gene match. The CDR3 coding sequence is TGTGCCAGCAGCGACCGACTAGCGGGAGGGCCCACAGATACGCAGTATTTT. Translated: CASSDRLAGGPTDTQYF.

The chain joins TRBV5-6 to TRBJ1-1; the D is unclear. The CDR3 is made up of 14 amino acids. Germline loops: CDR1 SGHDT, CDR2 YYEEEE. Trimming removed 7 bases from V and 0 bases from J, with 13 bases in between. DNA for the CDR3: TGTGCCAGCCGCTCGCGATTTATGAACACTGAAGCTTTCTTT. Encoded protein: CASRSRFMNTEAFF.

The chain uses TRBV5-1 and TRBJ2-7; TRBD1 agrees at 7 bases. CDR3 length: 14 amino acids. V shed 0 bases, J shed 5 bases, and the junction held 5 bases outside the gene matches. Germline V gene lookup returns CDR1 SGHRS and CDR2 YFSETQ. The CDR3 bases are TGCGCCAGCAGCTTGGTGAGGGGGCCCAACGAGCAGTACTTC. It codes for CASSLVRGPNEQYF.

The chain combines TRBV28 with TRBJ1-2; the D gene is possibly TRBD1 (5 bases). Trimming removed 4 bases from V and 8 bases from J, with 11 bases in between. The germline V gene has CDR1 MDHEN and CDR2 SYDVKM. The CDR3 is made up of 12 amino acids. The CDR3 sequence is CASSSVGGGYTF. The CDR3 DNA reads TGTGCCAGCAGTTCCGTTGGGGGGGGCTACACCTTC.

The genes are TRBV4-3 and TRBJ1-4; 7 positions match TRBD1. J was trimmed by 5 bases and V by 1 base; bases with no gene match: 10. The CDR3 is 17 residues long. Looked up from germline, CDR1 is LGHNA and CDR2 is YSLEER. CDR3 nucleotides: TGCGCCAGCAGCCAAGGGAGCTTAGGGGGCGCAAATGAAAAACTGTTTTTT. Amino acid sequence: CASSQGSLGGANEKLFF.

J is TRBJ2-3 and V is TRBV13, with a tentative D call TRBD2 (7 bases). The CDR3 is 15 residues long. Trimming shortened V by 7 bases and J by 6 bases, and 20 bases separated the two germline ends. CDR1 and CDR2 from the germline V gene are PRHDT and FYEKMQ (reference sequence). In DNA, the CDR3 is TGTGCCAGCACCAGGGGAGCGGGAACGGAGGATACGCAGTATTTT. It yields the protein CASTRGAGTEDTQYF.

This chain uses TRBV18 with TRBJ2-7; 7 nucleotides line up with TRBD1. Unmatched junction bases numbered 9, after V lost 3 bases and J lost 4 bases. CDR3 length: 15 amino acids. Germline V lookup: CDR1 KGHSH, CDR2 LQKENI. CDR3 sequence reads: CASSPPTTGPYEQYF. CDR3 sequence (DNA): TGTGCCAGCTCACCGCCTACGACAGGGCCATACGAGCAGTACTTC. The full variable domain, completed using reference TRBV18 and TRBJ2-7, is NAGVMQNPRHLVRRRGQEARLRCSPMKGHSHVYWYRQLPEEGLKFMVYLQKENIIDESGMPKERFSAEFPKEGPSILRIQQVVRGDSAAYFCASSPPTTGPYEQYFGPGTRLTVT.

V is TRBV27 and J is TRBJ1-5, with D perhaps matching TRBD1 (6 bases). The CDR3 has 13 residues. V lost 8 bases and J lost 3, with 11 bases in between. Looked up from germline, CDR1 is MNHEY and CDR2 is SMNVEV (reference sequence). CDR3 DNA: TGTGCCAGCGGAAGACAGGTCAATCAGCCCCAGCATTTT. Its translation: CASGRQVNQPQHF.

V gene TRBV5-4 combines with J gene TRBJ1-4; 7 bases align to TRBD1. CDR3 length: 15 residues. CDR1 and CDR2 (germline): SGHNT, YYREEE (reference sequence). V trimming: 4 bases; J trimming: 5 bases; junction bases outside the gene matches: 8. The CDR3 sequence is CASSKGQERNEKLFF. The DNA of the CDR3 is TGTGCCAGCAGCAAAGGACAGGAAAGGAATGAAAAACTGTTTTTT.

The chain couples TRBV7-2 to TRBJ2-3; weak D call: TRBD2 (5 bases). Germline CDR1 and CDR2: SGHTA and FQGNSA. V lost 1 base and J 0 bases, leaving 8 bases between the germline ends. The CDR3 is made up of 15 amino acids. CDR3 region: CASSLVSGSTDTQYF. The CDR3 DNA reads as TGTGCCAGCAGCTTAGTAAGCGGTAGCACAGATACGCAGTATTTT.